This T cell receptor beta chain was observed in a study of regulatory T cells in long-lasting Graves disease. Study at large: Those Graves' patients who were newly diagnosed had been on antithyroid drugs under 3 months. Regarding the study as a whole: Patients with persistent Graves' had lower TCR diversity than newly diagnosed patients.

The time point: newly diagnosed GD, antithyroid drugs for less than 3 months. Construction of the TCR library relied on RNA isolated from PBMCs. The CDR3 extends over 15 amino acids. Germline V gives CDR1 SGHTA, CDR2 FQGNSA. V dropped 4 bases and J dropped 8 bases, with 18 bases sitting between them. This clonotype was counted many times. What it binds is unknown. Assembly of TCR beta libraries relied on iRepertoire HTBI primers together with Arm-PCR of CDR3 regions. TCRdb called the multiplex PCR reads again in MiXCR, with one record for every CDR3 protein. The repertoire holds approximately 230,000 distinct CDR3 sequences, with about 17% as singletons.

V usage is TRBV7-2 and J usage is TRBJ1-3, with a tentative D call TRBD1 (5 bases). The source is a female donor with Graves disease. The source material was peripheral blood mononuclear cells (PBMCs), sampled at new diagnosis, from a patient treated with antithyroid drugs. The CDR3 region is CASSSSGAPGDTIYF. In DNA, the CDR3 is TGTGCCAGCAGCTCCTCCGGGGCGCCCGGAGACACCATATATTTT. Full variable domain (missing parts from reference TRBV7-2 and TRBJ1-3): GAGVSQSPSNKVTEKGKDVELRCDPISGHTALYWYRQSLGQGLEFLIYFQGNSAPDKSGLPSDRFSAERTGGSVSTLTIQRTQQEDSAVYLCASSSSGAPGDTIYFGEGSWLTVV.